This T cell receptor (beta chain) was retrieved from a study of OX40 agonist ivuxolimab in advanced cancers. Data came from immunoSEQ multiplex PCR; TCRdb stores just in-frame clones and leaves some out. The profile shows 70,000 to 95,000 clones, about nine tenths of them singletons. Trimming took off 0 bases at V and 3 bases at J, with 6 bases between the two ends. Germline V gives CDR1 SEHNR, CDR2 FQNEAQ (reference sequence). The CDR3 covers 13 residues. The chain links TRBV7-9 to TRBJ2-7; the D is unclear. The sequencing here drew on CD4+ or CD8+ T cells sorted from blood, taken in a trial of the OX40 agonist ivuxolimab. The receptor was derived from an adult with an advanced solid tumor such as melanoma, head and neck, liver or kidney cancer. The CDR3 DNA sequence: TGTGCCAGCAGCTTAGCGATGGGCTACGAGCAGTACTTC. Translation gives CASSLAMGYEQYF.